These 13 T cell receptor beta chains share one sample of origin, sequenced in a study of blood T cells in healthy people across ages. It was with a sample-barcoded 5' primer and a J-beta primer mix that a second PCR of roughly 7 to 12 cycles was run. TCRdb re-analysed the 5' RACE reads in MiXCR, keeping a single row per CDR3 protein. The sample includes some 1.8 million distinct CDR3 sequences, approximately 40% seen only once; the top ten take around 23%. Sequences were obtained from blood. All receptors come from a human donor in good health.

In this sample, this clonotype turned up a few times. V is TRBV5-1 and J is TRBJ2-3; 12 bases match TRBD2. CDR1 is SGHRS, CDR2 YFSETQ, per germline. V shed 5 bases and J 3 bases; nucleotides not matched to a gene: 1. This CDR3 comprises 14 residues. The CDR3 DNA reads as TGCGCCAGCAGAGGACTAGCGGGGACAGATACGCAGTATTTT. This encodes CASRGLAGTDTQYF.

The chain is built from TRBV4-1 and TRBJ1-1, with D unresolved. The CDR3 covers 16 residues. Trimming cost V 0 bases and J 0 bases, with 11 bases left between them. CDR1 and CDR2 (germline): MGHRA, YSYEKL. The DNA of the CDR3 is TGCGCCAGCAGCCAAGATTCAAGGAGGATGAACACTGAAGCTTTCTTT. Amino acid sequence: CASSQDSRRMNTEAFF.

The genes are TRBV2 and TRBJ2-1; 10 nucleotides align to TRBD2. CDR1 is SNHLY, CDR2 FYNNEI, per germline. The CDR3 is 16 residues long. J was trimmed by 14 bases and V by 4 bases; bases with no gene match: 17. The DNA for the CDR3 is TGTGCCAGCAGTGTAAGGCAGGGCTCGGCGGGACTAGCGAAGTTCTTC. It is translated as CASSVRQGSAGLAKFF.

The chain combines TRBV9 with TRBJ2-3; unclear D gene. Germline CDR1 reads SGDLS; CDR2 reads YYNGEE. V was trimmed by 0 bases and J by 8 bases, leaving 16 bases between them. The length of the CDR3 is 15 residues. The CDR3 region is CASSVVSSSPGTQYF. Written as DNA, the CDR3 is TGTGCCAGCAGCGTAGTGAGTAGCAGCCCAGGTACGCAGTATTTT.

The chain carries TRBV7-2 and TRBJ2-3; 15 bases line up with TRBD2. There are 18 residues in the CDR3. Germline V CDR1 and CDR2: SGHTA, FQGNSA. The V segment lost 4 bases and the J segment 7 bases; nucleotides outside the gene matches: 12. The CDR3 nucleotides read TGTGCCAGCAGCTATCAGGGACTAGCGGGGGGACTAATAAATACGCAGTATTTT. Translating gives CASSYQGLAGGLINTQYF. Full variable domain (outside the CDR3, taken from reference TRBV7-2 and TRBJ2-3): GAGVSQSPSNKVTEKGKDVELRCDPISGHTALYWYRQSLGQGLEFLIYFQGNSAPDKSGLPSDRFSAERTGGSVSTLTIQRTQQEDSAVYLCASSYQGLAGGLINTQYFGPGTRLTVL.

V usage is TRBV4-3 and J usage is TRBJ1-5, with unresolved D. Trimming removed 3 bases from V and 7 bases from J, with 10 bases in between. This CDR3 is 13 amino acids long. Germline assignment: CDR1 LGHNA and CDR2 YSLEER. CDR3 loop: CASSQEARQPQHF. CDR3 nucleotide sequence: TGCGCCAGCAGCCAGGAAGCTCGACAGCCCCAGCATTTT.

The V and J genes are TRBV21-1 and TRBJ1-2; the D call of TRBD1 is as the table states it, not checked on the DNA. TRBV21-1 is listed as a pseudogene. The CDR3 spans 15 residues. CDR3: CASSKEGKWNDGYTF. CDR3 nucleotides: TGTGCCAGCAGCAAAGAGGGGAAGTGGAACGATGGCTACACCTTC.

On this clonotype: The CDR3 ends on some other residue instead of the conserved phenylalanine or tryptophan, so this is likely a read error. The chain has TRBV20-1 and TRBJ2-7, with a tentative D call TRBD2 (6 bases). CDR1 DFQATT and CDR2 SNEGSKA come from the germline V gene (reference sequence). Trimming left V 5 bases short and J 3 bases short, with 32 bases between. The CDR3 consists of 19 residues. CDR3 loop: CSARHQGGETQGNIYEQYY. CDR3 in DNA: TGCAGTGCTCGACATCAGGGAGGAGAGACCCAGGGTAATATCTACGAGCAGTACTAC.

The rearrangement joins TRBV19 to TRBJ2-7; no clear D gene. Between the trimmed V and J ends, which lost 1 base and 2 bases, there was a span of 6 bases. The CDR3 consists of 13 residues. From germline, CDR1 is LNHDA and CDR2 SQIVND (reference sequence). The CDR3, as DNA: TGTGCCAGTAGTATAGCAGGTACCTACGAGCAGTACTTC. Amino acids: CASSIAGTYEQYF.

This clonotype was found a few times. The V call is TRBV20-1, the J call TRBJ2-7, with D perhaps TRBD1 (7 bases). The germline V and J ends were trimmed by 5 bases and 5 bases, with 19 bases remaining between them. CDR3 length: 14 residues. Germline CDR1 and CDR2: DFQATT and SNEGSKA (reference sequence). The CDR3 reads CSAPPRGVSHEQYF. The CDR3 region has the DNA TGCAGTGCTCCCCCCAGGGGGGTTTCCCACGAGCAGTACTTC.

The CDR3 nucleotides read TGCAGTGCTCTACAGGGTGTTCGCAATCAGCCCCAGCATTTT. Residues: CSALQGVRNQPQHF. The chain is built from TRBV20-1 and TRBJ1-5, with D perhaps matching TRBD1 (6 bases). The germline gives CDR1 DFQATT, CDR2 SNEGSKA (reference sequence). The CDR3 is made up of 14 amino acids. Trimming took 5 bases from V and 2 from J, leaving 13 bases between them.

CDR3 in DNA: TGTGCCAGCAGTCAACTTTGGACGGAGAATCAGCCCCAGCATTTT. Protein product: CASSQLWTENQPQHF. This chain joins TRBV6-5 and TRBJ1-5; D is undetermined. The germline V gene has CDR1 MNHEY and CDR2 SVGAGI. This CDR3 has 15 amino acids. Between the trimmed V and J ends, which lost 5 bases and 4 bases, there was a span of 15 bases.

This sequence joins TRBV7-9 and TRBJ2-7; D remains ambiguous. Germline CDR1 SEHNR, CDR2 FQNEAQ (reference sequence). Trimming removed 5 bases at V and 6 bases at J, with 11 bases between. This CDR3 is 12 amino acids long. The CDR3 DNA reads as TGTGCCAGCAGCGCTTCGAATGGCGAGCAGTACTTC. It codes for CASSASNGEQYF.